These T cell receptor beta chains were read from a single sample in a study of shared clonotypes between healthy human individuals. Here immunoSEQ multiplex PCR was the method, and the copy in TCRdb shows in-frame clones only, minus some. The table records some 1 million clones, 75% of them present only once. Material for sequencing was memory CD4+ T cells sorted from blood. Receptors originate from a man aged 18-30 years in good health. CDR3s include the opening cysteine and the closing phenylalanine or tryptophan. Each record gives: J gene, clone size, D gene, V gene, CDR3 DNA, CDR3 protein. A D gene is named only where the DNA matches it firmly. For some rows the clone size is stated as once, few or many, or as a class when expanded; others skip it.

j_gene: TRBJ2-1; abundance: -; d_gene: -; v_gene: TRBV4-1; CDR3nt: TGCGCCAGCAGCCCTACCCGACTAGGGCGCAATGAGCAGTTCTTC; CDR3aa: CASSPTRLGRNEQFF
j_gene: TRBJ2-3; abundance: -; d_gene: TRBD2; v_gene: TRBV30; CDR3nt: TGTGCCTGGAGTGCAAGACGGACTAGCGGGTGGGGGAGCACGCAGTATTTT; CDR3aa: CAWSARRTSGWGSTQYF
j_gene: TRBJ1-5; abundance: once; d_gene: -; v_gene: TRBV7-8; CDR3nt: TGTGCCAGCAGCTCCAGGACAGTCGCTCAGCCCCAGCATTTT; CDR3aa: CASSSRTVAQPQHF
j_gene: TRBJ2-5; abundance: -; d_gene: TRBD1; v_gene: TRBV7-6; CDR3nt: TGTGCCAGCTCAGGGGGAGTTGAGCAAGAGACCCAGTACTTC; CDR3aa: CASSGGVEQETQYF
j_gene: TRBJ1-1; abundance: -; d_gene: -; v_gene: TRBV6-5; CDR3nt: TGTGCCAGCAGCCGCTTGGATTTCAACACTGAAGCTTTCTTT; CDR3aa: CASSRLDFNTEAFF
j_gene: TRBJ1-6; abundance: -; d_gene: TRBD1; v_gene: TRBV6-5; CDR3nt: TGTGCCAGCAGCTCGACAGGGCCGAATTCACCCCTCCACTTT; CDR3aa: CASSSTGPNSPLHF
j_gene: TRBJ1-2; abundance: -; d_gene: -; v_gene: TRBV11-2; CDR3nt: TGTGCCAGCAGCTTAGATGGGAGGCAAATCGCTGGCTACACCTTC; CDR3aa: CASSLDGRQIAGYTF
j_gene: TRBJ2-7; abundance: many; d_gene: -; v_gene: TRBV4-3; CDR3nt: TGCGCCAGCAGCCAGGCATGGGGCGACCCCCCTTCCGAGCAGTACTTC; CDR3aa: CASSQAWGDPPSEQYF
j_gene: TRBJ2-7; abundance: -; d_gene: TRBD2; v_gene: TRBV6-6; CDR3nt: TGTGCCAGCAGGAGACTAGCGGGAGTTACCTCCTACGAGCAGTACTTC; CDR3aa: CASRRLAGVTSYEQYF
j_gene: TRBJ2-2; abundance: -; d_gene: -; v_gene: TRBV18; CDR3nt: TGTGCCAGCTCACCACTCCTCACGGGACGGGCCGGGGAGCTGTTTTTT; CDR3aa: CASSPLLTGRAGELFF
j_gene: TRBJ2-7; abundance: -; d_gene: TRBD1; v_gene: TRBV7-9; CDR3nt: TGTGCCAGCAGCTCGTATCAGGGGGATACCTACGAGCAGTACTTC; CDR3aa: CASSSYQGDTYEQYF
j_gene: TRBJ2-7; abundance: -; d_gene: -; v_gene: TRBV5-1; CDR3nt: TGCGCCAGCAGCTTGTCTTCTACTAGCTACGAGCAGTACTTC; CDR3aa: CASSLSSTSYEQYF
j_gene: TRBJ2-7; abundance: -; d_gene: -; v_gene: TRBV18; CDR3nt: TGTGCCAGCTCACCAAGCGAAGAGGCGCGGGAGTACTTC; CDR3aa: CASSPSEEAREYF
j_gene: TRBJ2-7; abundance: -; d_gene: TRBD1; v_gene: TRBV5-1; CDR3nt: TGCGCCAGCAGCCAACTTCCCGGGACAGAATTCTACGAGCAGTACTTC; CDR3aa: CASSQLPGTEFYEQYF
j_gene: TRBJ2-5; abundance: -; d_gene: TRBD2; v_gene: TRBV7-8; CDR3nt: TGTGCCAGCAGCTTTCGGGGGAGGGGCGAGACCCAGTACTTC; CDR3aa: CASSFRGRGETQYF
j_gene: TRBJ2-7; abundance: -; d_gene: TRBD1; v_gene: TRBV29-1; CDR3nt: TGCAGCGTTTCGGACAGGGTCACCGAGCAGTACTTC; CDR3aa: CSVSDRVTEQYF
j_gene: TRBJ2-7; abundance: -; d_gene: -; v_gene: TRBV27; CDR3nt: TGTGCCAGCAGTTACAGGCCTGGCTACGAGCAGTACTTC; CDR3aa: CASSYRPGYEQYF
j_gene: TRBJ2-2; abundance: -; d_gene: TRBD1; v_gene: TRBV5-1; CDR3nt: TGCGCCAGCAGCTCCGACACAGGGGGCACCGGGGAGCTGTTTTTT; CDR3aa: CASSSDTGGTGELFF
j_gene: TRBJ1-1; abundance: many; d_gene: -; v_gene: TRBV28; CDR3nt: TGTGCCAGCAGTTTACTGAGGAGAGAAGCTTTCTTT; CDR3aa: CASSLLRREAFF
j_gene: TRBJ2-7; abundance: -; d_gene: -; v_gene: TRBV9; CDR3nt: TGTGCCAGCAGCGCGGCCTCAGGGTCCGCCTACGAGCAGTACTTC; CDR3aa: CASSAASGSAYEQYF
j_gene: TRBJ1-2; abundance: -; d_gene: -; v_gene: TRBV6-1; CDR3nt: TGTGCCAGCAGTGAAGCGGATCAGATTTCGATGTTTGGCTACACCTTC; CDR3aa: CASSEADQISMFGYTF
j_gene: TRBJ2-3; abundance: -; d_gene: TRBD2; v_gene: TRBV7-9; CDR3nt: TGTGCCAGCAGTTTTGTAGCGGGGGGCACAGATACGCAGTATTTT; CDR3aa: CASSFVAGGTDTQYF
j_gene: TRBJ1-5; abundance: -; d_gene: -; v_gene: TRBV10-2; CDR3nt: TGCGCCAGCTGTACAGGGTTGAATCAGCCCCAGCATTTT; CDR3aa: CASCTGLNQPQHF
j_gene: TRBJ2-7; abundance: -; d_gene: -; v_gene: TRBV7-2; CDR3nt: TGTGCCAGCAGCTTAGGAGGGGGGTACTACGAGCAGTACTTC; CDR3aa: CASSLGGGYYEQYF
j_gene: TRBJ2-7; abundance: -; d_gene: TRBD1; v_gene: TRBV6-6; CDR3nt: TGTGCCAGCAGTTACGCCACTCAGGACAGGCGTCAGTACTTC; CDR3aa: CASSYATQDRRQYF
j_gene: TRBJ2-1; abundance: -; d_gene: -; v_gene: TRBV5-5; CDR3nt: TGTGCCAGCAGCTGGGGATTCTCCTACAATGAGCAGTTCTTC; CDR3aa: CASSWGFSYNEQFF
j_gene: TRBJ2-2; abundance: -; d_gene: -; v_gene: TRBV5-6; CDR3nt: TGTGCCAGCAGCCGGATCGAGGCGAACACCGGGGAGCTGTTTTTT; CDR3aa: CASSRIEANTGELFF
j_gene: TRBJ2-7; abundance: -; d_gene: TRBD1; v_gene: TRBV28; CDR3nt: TGTGCCAGCAGCCTACCCTCCCAGGGACAGGGGGCCTACGAGCAGTACTTC; CDR3aa: CASSLPSQGQGAYEQYF
j_gene: TRBJ2-2; abundance: -; d_gene: TRBD2; v_gene: TRBV18; CDR3nt: TGTGCCAGCTCACCACCGGGACTAGCGGGAGGGGAGCTGTTTTTT; CDR3aa: CASSPPGLAGGELFF
j_gene: TRBJ1-5; abundance: -; d_gene: TRBD1; v_gene: TRBV5-6; CDR3nt: TGTGCCAGCAGCTCGGGGGACAGGGGAAATCAGCCCCAGCATTTT; CDR3aa: CASSSGDRGNQPQHF
j_gene: TRBJ2-2; abundance: -; d_gene: -; v_gene: TRBV29-1; CDR3nt: TGCAGCGTTGCTCGATGGGGTCCCGGGGAGCTGTTTTTT; CDR3aa: CSVARWGPGELFF
j_gene: TRBJ2-7; abundance: -; d_gene: TRBD2; v_gene: TRBV6-6; CDR3nt: TGTGCCAGCAGTAATCTAGCGGGACCGGAGCAGTACTTC; CDR3aa: CASSNLAGPEQYF
j_gene: TRBJ2-2; abundance: -; d_gene: -; v_gene: TRBV6-1; CDR3nt: TGTGCCAGCAGTGGTGGGGCTGGCACCGGGGAGCTGTTTTTT; CDR3aa: CASSGGAGTGELFF
j_gene: TRBJ2-7; abundance: -; d_gene: TRBD2; v_gene: TRBV11-2; CDR3nt: TGTGCCAGCAGTTACGGGACTAGCGTATCCTACGAGCAGTACTTC; CDR3aa: CASSYGTSVSYEQYF
j_gene: TRBJ2-1; abundance: -; d_gene: TRBD2; v_gene: TRBV9; CDR3nt: TGTGCCAGCGCTGGGGACTACCGGGGAAATGAGCAGTTCTTC; CDR3aa: CASAGDYRGNEQFF
j_gene: TRBJ2-7; abundance: -; d_gene: -; v_gene: TRBV28; CDR3nt: TGTGCCAGCGGTGGGACCGGGGTTTACGAGCAGTACTTC; CDR3aa: CASGGTGVYEQYF
j_gene: TRBJ1-1; abundance: -; d_gene: TRBD1; v_gene: TRBV5-1; CDR3nt: TGCGCCAGCAGCCTTGACAGGGATACTGAAGCTTTCTTT; CDR3aa: CASSLDRDTEAFF
j_gene: TRBJ2-1; abundance: -; d_gene: TRBD1; v_gene: TRBV5-1; CDR3nt: TGCGCCAGCAGTCCGCCGTGGGACAGTAACTACAATGAGCAGTTCTTC; CDR3aa: CASSPPWDSNYNEQFF
j_gene: TRBJ1-1; abundance: -; d_gene: -; v_gene: TRBV5-1; CDR3nt: TGCGCCAGCAGCAGCCAAGGGATTGAAGCTTTCTTT; CDR3aa: CASSSQGIEAFF
j_gene: TRBJ2-1; abundance: -; d_gene: -; v_gene: TRBV7-2; CDR3nt: TGTGCCAGCAGCTTTGAACTAGAGCAGTTCTTC; CDR3aa: CASSFELEQFF
j_gene: TRBJ2-7; abundance: once; d_gene: TRBD2; v_gene: TRBV5-1; CDR3nt: TGCGCCAGCAGCGGCCTAGCGGGGGAGGCCTACGAGCAGTACTTC; CDR3aa: CASSGLAGEAYEQYF
j_gene: TRBJ1-2; abundance: once; d_gene: -; v_gene: TRBV6-1; CDR3nt: TGTGCCAGCAGTGAAGCTGACTCAAAGGGAGGCAGCTACACCTTC; CDR3aa: CASSEADSKGGSYTF
j_gene: TRBJ1-5; abundance: few; d_gene: -; v_gene: TRBV30; CDR3nt: TGTGCCTGGAGTGTATTCACAACGCGGAGCAATCAGCCCCAGCATTTT; CDR3aa: CAWSVFTTRSNQPQHF
j_gene: TRBJ2-5; abundance: -; d_gene: TRBD1; v_gene: TRBV14; CDR3nt: TGTGCCAGCAGCCAAGATGAGGGGGCGACCCAGTACTTC; CDR3aa: CASSQDEGATQYF
j_gene: TRBJ1-5; abundance: -; d_gene: TRBD1; v_gene: TRBV7-2; CDR3nt: TGTGCCAGCAGCCCGTGGGGGACAGGGAACAATCAGCCCCAGCATTTT; CDR3aa: CASSPWGTGNNQPQHF
j_gene: TRBJ2-5; abundance: -; d_gene: TRBD1; v_gene: TRBV6-5; CDR3nt: TGTGCCAGCAGTTACTCCCCTGGGGTGACAGGGGAGACCCAGTACTTC; CDR3aa: CASSYSPGVTGETQYF
j_gene: TRBJ2-5; abundance: -; d_gene: -; v_gene: TRBV18; CDR3nt: TGTGCCAGCTCACCACCGGTGGAGGAAGAGACCCAGTACTTC; CDR3aa: CASSPPVEEETQYF
j_gene: TRBJ1-5; abundance: -; d_gene: -; v_gene: TRBV27; CDR3nt: TGTGCCAGCAGTTTGAGGCAGGGATCGGAACAGCCCCAGCATTTT; CDR3aa: CASSLRQGSEQPQHF
j_gene: TRBJ1-5; abundance: -; d_gene: -; v_gene: TRBV28; CDR3nt: TGTGCCAGCCACTCGGGGGGGGCTGGCAATCAGCCCCAGCATTTT; CDR3aa: CASHSGGAGNQPQHF
j_gene: TRBJ2-7; abundance: -; d_gene: -; v_gene: TRBV4-2; CDR3nt: TGTGCCAGCAGCGGGGGGAGGGAGCAGTACTTC; CDR3aa: CASSGGREQYF
j_gene: TRBJ1-2; abundance: -; d_gene: TRBD1; v_gene: TRBV28; CDR3nt: TGTGCCAGCAGTTTGGGACAGGGGCACTATGGCTACACCTTC; CDR3aa: CASSLGQGHYGYTF
j_gene: TRBJ1-5; abundance: -; d_gene: -; v_gene: TRBV4-2; CDR3nt: TGTGCCAGCAGCCAAGATTCGATAGGGCTTCAGCCCCAGCATTTT; CDR3aa: CASSQDSIGLQPQHF